This T cell receptor (beta chain) was found in a study of cytomegalovirus exposure and HLA in healthy donors. To note about this clone: One end of the junction is discordant with germline, which a read error may explain.

This PCR relied on a set of 60 Vbeta primers and 13 Jbeta primers. Repertoires were generated with immunoSEQ multiplex PCR, while TCRdb's copy carries only in-frame clones and drops some. The table shows 100,000 to 150,000 clones, with nearly 80% occurring only once. The V gene's germline CDR1 is SEHNR and CDR2 FQNEAQ (reference sequence). CDR3 length: 13 residues. This TCR came from a woman in her thirties or forties in good health and CMV-seronegative. V gene TRBV7-9 combines with J gene TRBJ1-5; 7 bases agree with TRBD1. The source material was PBMCs. The CDR3 bases are TGTTCCAGCAGCTCACAGGGGAATCAACCCCAGCATTTT. It codes for CSSSSQGNQPQHF. Looking up the rest from reference TRBV7-9 and TRBJ1-5 gives the full variable domain: DTGVSQNPRHKITKRGQNVTFRCDPISEHNRLYWYRQTLGQGPEFLTYFQNEAQLEKSRLLSDRFSAERPKGSFSTLEIQRTEQGDSAMYLCSSSSQGNQPQHFGDGTRLSIL.